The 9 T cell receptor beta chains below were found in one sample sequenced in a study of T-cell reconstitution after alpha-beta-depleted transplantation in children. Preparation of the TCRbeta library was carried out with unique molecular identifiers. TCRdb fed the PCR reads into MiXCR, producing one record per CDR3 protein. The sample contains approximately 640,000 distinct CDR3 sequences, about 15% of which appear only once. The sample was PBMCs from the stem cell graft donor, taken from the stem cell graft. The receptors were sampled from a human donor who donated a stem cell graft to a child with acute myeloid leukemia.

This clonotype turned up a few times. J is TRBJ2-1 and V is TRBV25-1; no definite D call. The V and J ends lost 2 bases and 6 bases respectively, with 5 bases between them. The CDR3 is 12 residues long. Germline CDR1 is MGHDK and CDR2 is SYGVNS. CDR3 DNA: TGTGCCAGCAGTGAAACCAGCAATGAGCAGTTCTTC. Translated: CASSETSNEQFF.

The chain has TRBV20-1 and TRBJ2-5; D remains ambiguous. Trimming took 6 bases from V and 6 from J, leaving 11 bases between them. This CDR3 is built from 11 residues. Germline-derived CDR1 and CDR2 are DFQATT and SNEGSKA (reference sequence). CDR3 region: CSAPRGKTQYF. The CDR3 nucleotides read TGCAGTGCCCCTCGTGGAAAGACCCAGTACTTC.

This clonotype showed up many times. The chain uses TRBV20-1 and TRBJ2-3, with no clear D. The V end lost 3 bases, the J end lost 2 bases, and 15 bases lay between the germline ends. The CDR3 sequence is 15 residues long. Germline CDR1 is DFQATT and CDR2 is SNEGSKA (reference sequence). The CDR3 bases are TGCAGTGCTAGGATTTGGGGAAGGAACACAGATACGCAGTATTTT. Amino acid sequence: CSARIWGRNTDTQYF.

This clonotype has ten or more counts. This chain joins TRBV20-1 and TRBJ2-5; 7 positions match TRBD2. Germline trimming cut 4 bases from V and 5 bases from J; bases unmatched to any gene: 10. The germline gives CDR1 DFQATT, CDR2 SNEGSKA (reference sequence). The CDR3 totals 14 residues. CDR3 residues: CSATPRAAGETQYF. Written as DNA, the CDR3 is TGCAGTGCTACCCCCAGGGCAGCGGGGGAGACCCAGTACTTC.

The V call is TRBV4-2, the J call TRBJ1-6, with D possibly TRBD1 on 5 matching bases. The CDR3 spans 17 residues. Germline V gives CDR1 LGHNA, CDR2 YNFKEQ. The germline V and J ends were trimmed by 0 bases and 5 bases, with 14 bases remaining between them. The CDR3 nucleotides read TGTGCCAGCAGCCAAGATGGTCAGGGTTCCGATAATTCACCCCTCCACTTT. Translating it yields CASSQDGQGSDNSPLHF.

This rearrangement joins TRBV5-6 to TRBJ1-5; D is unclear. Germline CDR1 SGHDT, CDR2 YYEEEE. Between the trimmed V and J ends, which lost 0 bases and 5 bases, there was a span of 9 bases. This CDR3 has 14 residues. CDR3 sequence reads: CASSLVGEDQPQHF. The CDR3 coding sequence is TGTGCCAGCAGCTTGGTTGGGGAAGATCAGCCCCAGCATTTT.

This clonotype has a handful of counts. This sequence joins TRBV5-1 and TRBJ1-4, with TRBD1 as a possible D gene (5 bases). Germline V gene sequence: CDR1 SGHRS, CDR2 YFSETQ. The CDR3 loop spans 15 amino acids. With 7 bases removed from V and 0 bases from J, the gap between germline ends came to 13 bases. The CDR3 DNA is TGCGCCAGCGGCCGGGACGGCACAACTAATGAAAAACTGTTTTTT. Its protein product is CASGRDGTTNEKLFF.

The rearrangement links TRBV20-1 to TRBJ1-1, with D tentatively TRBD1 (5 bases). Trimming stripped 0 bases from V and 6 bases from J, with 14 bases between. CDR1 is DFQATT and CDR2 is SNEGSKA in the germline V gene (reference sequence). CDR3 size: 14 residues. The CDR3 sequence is CSARDRGLRAEAFF. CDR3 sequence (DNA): TGCAGTGCTAGAGACCGGGGCCTAAGGGCTGAAGCTTTCTTT.

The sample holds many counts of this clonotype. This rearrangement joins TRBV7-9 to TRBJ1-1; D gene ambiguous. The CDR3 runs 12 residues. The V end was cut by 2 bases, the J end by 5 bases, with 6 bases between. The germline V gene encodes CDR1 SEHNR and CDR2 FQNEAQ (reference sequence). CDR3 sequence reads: CASSLPGTEAFF. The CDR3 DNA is TGTGCCAGCAGCTTACCGGGGACTGAAGCTTTCTTT.